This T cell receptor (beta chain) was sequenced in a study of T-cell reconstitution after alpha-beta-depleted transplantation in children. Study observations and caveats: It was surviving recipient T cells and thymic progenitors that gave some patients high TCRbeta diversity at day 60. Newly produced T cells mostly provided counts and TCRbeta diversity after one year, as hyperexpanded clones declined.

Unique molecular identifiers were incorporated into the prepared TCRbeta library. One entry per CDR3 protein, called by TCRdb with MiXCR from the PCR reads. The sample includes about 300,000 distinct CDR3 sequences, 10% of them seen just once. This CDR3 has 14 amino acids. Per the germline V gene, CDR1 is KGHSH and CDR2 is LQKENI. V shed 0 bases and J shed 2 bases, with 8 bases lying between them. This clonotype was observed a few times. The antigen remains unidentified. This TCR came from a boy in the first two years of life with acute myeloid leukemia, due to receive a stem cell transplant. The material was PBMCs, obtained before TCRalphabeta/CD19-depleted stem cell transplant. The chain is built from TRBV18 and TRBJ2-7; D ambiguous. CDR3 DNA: TGTGCCAGCTCACCACCAGCGCTACCCTACGAGCAGTACTTC. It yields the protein CASSPPALPYEQYF.